One and the same sample provided the 24 T cell receptor beta chains below, sequenced in a study of T cells in tuberculosis (dated by TCRdb to 2016 to 2019). Libraries were constructed by the immunoSEQ multiplex PCR assay. TCRdb holds this immuneACCESS table with in-frame rearrangements only. Some clones are missing; in checked studies, unresolved V genes explain under half, and the rest has no known cause. The sample yields over 30,000 clones; 70% to 90% were counted once. The ten largest clonotypes hold 5.4% of the sample. The sample's time point label is to be understood as: new active TB diagnosis, blood taken before or within 7 days of starting treatment. This specimen consisted of PBMCs, obtained at tuberculosis diagnosis. The receptors originated from an adult with tuberculosis.

The J gene is TRBJ2-1, the V gene TRBV27; the D gene is possibly TRBD2 (5 bases). CDR1 and CDR2 (germline): MNHEY, SMNVEV (reference sequence). Trimming took 5 bases from V and 4 from J, leaving 15 bases between them. CDR3 length equals 15 residues. The DNA for the CDR3 is TGTGCCAGCAGTCCCCGGAGGCTGATTTACAATGAGCAGTTCTTC. It translates to CASSPRRLIYNEQFF.

The chain is built from TRBV5-1 and TRBJ2-1, with D tentatively TRBD1 (5 bases). CDR3 length: 13 amino acids. Germline V gene data show CDR1 as SGHRS and CDR2 as YFSETQ. Trimming removed 2 bases at V and 4 bases at J, with 7 bases between. CDR3 nucleotide sequence: TGCGCCAGCAGCTTAACAGGTTACAATGAGCAGTTCTTC. Protein: CASSLTGYNEQFF. The full variable domain, with the rest looked up from reference TRBV5-1 and TRBJ2-1, is KAGVTQTPRYLIKTRGQQVTLSCSPISGHRSVSWYQQTPGQGLQFLFEYFSETQRNKGNFPGRFSGRQFSNSRSEMNVSTLELGDSALYLCASSLTGYNEQFFGPGTRLTVL.

The chain is built from TRBV5-1 and TRBJ2-5; D possibly corresponds to TRBD1 (5 bases). The CDR3 contains 14 residues. Germline CDR1 is SGHRS and CDR2 is YFSETQ. Trimming removed 4 bases at V and 5 bases at J, with 15 bases between. The CDR3 protein is CASSGFDSTETQYF. In DNA form, the CDR3 reads TGCGCCAGCAGCGGTTTTGACAGTACGGAGACCCAGTACTTC.

The chain joins TRBV28 to TRBJ2-1, with TRBD2 as a possible D gene (6 bases). Germline lookup yields CDR1 MDHEN and CDR2 SYDVKM. Trimming removed 4 bases at V and 0 bases at J, with 19 bases between. This CDR3 is 18 amino acids long. CDR3 in amino acids: CASSSPPGLSRSYNEQFF. CDR3 coding DNA: TGTGCCAGCAGTTCACCTCCGGGACTGAGTCGCTCCTACAATGAGCAGTTCTTC.

The CDR3 bases are TGTGCCAGCAGACCCTGGACAGGCGGGGGGGAGACCCAGTACTTC. The encoded protein is CASRPWTGGGETQYF. The chain has TRBV28 and TRBJ2-5; D may be TRBD2 (8 bases). There are 15 residues in the CDR3. Trimming took 6 bases from V and 5 from J, leaving 19 bases between them. Per germline, CDR1 MDHEN and CDR2 SYDVKM.

The chain recombines TRBV6-6 with TRBJ1-4; D is unresolved. This CDR3 region has 14 residues. The germline V and J ends were trimmed by 2 bases and 8 bases, with 12 bases remaining between them. The germline V gene encodes CDR1 MNHNY and CDR2 SVGAGI (reference sequence). This CDR3 reads CASSYRPGREKLFF. CDR3 sequence (DNA): TGTGCCAGCAGTTACCGTCCGGGGAGGGAAAAACTGTTTTTT.

The sample holds a few counts of this clone. J is TRBJ2-7 and V is TRBV7-2, with D tentatively TRBD1 (6 bases). CDR3 length: 14 residues. Trimming left V 5 bases short and J 2 bases short, with 13 bases between. Per the germline V gene, CDR1 is SGHTA and CDR2 is FQGNSA. The CDR3 nucleotides read TGTGCCAGCAGCAACAACAGGGTGGCCTACGAGCAGTACTTC. Translated, it gives CASSNNRVAYEQYF.

The rearrangement links TRBV28 to TRBJ1-1, with D unresolved. Germline V gives CDR1 MDHEN, CDR2 SYDVKM. This CDR3 region has 11 residues. Trimming took off 3 bases at V and 7 bases at J, with 6 bases between the two ends. The CDR3: CASSLSGEAFF. In nucleotides, the CDR3 is TGTGCCAGCAGTTTGTCCGGTGAAGCTTTCTTT.

The CDR3 DNA reads TGCGCCAGCAGACATGACAGGGGAGAGACTGAAGCTTTCTTT. It specifies CASRHDRGETEAFF. The gene calls are TRBV5-1 and TRBJ1-1, with 8 bases fitting TRBD1. In germline, CDR1 is SGHRS, CDR2 YFSETQ. J gave up 5 bases and V 5 bases, and 8 bases lay outside the gene matches. The CDR3 extends over 14 amino acids.

The CDR3 region is CASSDPTSGGSQGQYF. CDR3 nucleotide sequence: TGCGCCAGCAGTGACCCGACTAGCGGGGGGTCCCAGGGGCAGTATTTT. This chain uses TRBV4-1 with TRBJ2-3; 13 nucleotides align to TRBD2. Germline V gene lookup returns CDR1 MGHRA and CDR2 YSYEKL. This CDR3 is 16 amino acids long. The V and J ends lost 6 bases and 11 bases, in that order; junction bases with no gene match: 14.

The chain has TRBV28 and TRBJ1-4, with a possible D match to TRBD1 (6 bases). From germline, CDR1 is MDHEN and CDR2 SYDVKM. This CDR3 is built from 15 residues. Trimming removed 6 bases at V and 7 bases at J, with 18 bases between. The CDR3 loop is CASRLGRGRIEKLFF. For the CDR3, the DNA is TGTGCCAGCAGACTCGGCAGGGGTCGAATTGAAAAACTGTTTTTT.

The chain has TRBV11-2 and TRBJ2-7; the D is unclear. The germline V gene has CDR1 SGHAT and CDR2 FQNNGV. The CDR3 contains 14 residues. Trimming stripped 5 bases from V and 2 bases from J, with 13 bases between. The CDR3 DNA reads as TGTGCCAGCAGCCCCCCGGCGGCCGCCTACGAGCAGTACTTC. Its translation is CASSPPAAAYEQYF.

The V gene is TRBV6-4, the J gene TRBJ1-4, with D unclear. The CDR3 loop spans 14 amino acids. Germline V gives CDR1 MRHNA, CDR2 SNTAGT. Trimming took 6 bases from V and 0 from J, leaving 8 bases between them. CDR3 bases: TGTGCCAGCAGCCTAGATGCAACTAATGAAAAACTGTTTTTT. It specifies CASSLDATNEKLFF.

J is TRBJ2-7 and V is TRBV27; the match to TRBD2 covers 8 bases. J lost 4 bases, V lost 2 bases, and 7 bases had no gene match. CDR1 is MNHEY and CDR2 is SMNVEV in the germline V gene (reference sequence). This CDR3 spans 15 amino acids. CDR3 in DNA: TGTGCCAGCAGTTTAGCGGGAGGAGGGCATTACGAGCAGTACTTC. It translates to CASSLAGGGHYEQYF.

This clone was detected once. The chain recombines TRBV10-1 with TRBJ2-7; a weak D match, TRBD2 (5 bases). The CDR3 extends over 15 amino acids. CDR1 is WNHNN and CDR2 is SYGVQD in the germline V gene (reference sequence). Trimming cost V 0 bases and J 6 bases, with 15 bases left between them. In nucleotides, the CDR3 is TGCGCCAGCAGTGAGTCGATTGCCCGGGGAAGCGAGCAGTACTTC. Translated: CASSESIARGSEQYF.

The chain joins TRBV2 to TRBJ1-6; 10 positions match TRBD1. This CDR3 has 15 amino acids. Germline CDR1 is SNHLY and CDR2 is FYNNEI. V was pared by 4 bases and J by 5 bases, with 2 bases of the junction left unmatched. The CDR3 is CASSVGTGDNSPLHF. CDR3 coding DNA: TGTGCCAGCAGTGTAGGGACAGGGGATAATTCACCCCTCCACTTT.

On this clone itself: The germline gene is not matched at one end of the junction; a read error may be the cause. V is TRBV7-7 and J is TRBJ2-1, with D tentatively TRBD2 (7 bases). Germline V lookup: CDR1 SSHAT, CDR2 FNYEAQ (reference sequence). CDR3 size: 13 residues. The chain's CDR3 is CASSRERGGEQFF. The CDR3 DNA sequence: TGTGCTAGCAGCCGGGAAAGGGGGGGTGAGCAGTTCTTC.

The V gene is TRBV6-1, the J gene TRBJ1-1, with TRBD1 matching 8 bases. The V gene's germline CDR1 is MNHNS and CDR2 SASEGT. This CDR3 spans 15 amino acids. Trimming removed 3 bases from V and 4 bases from J; junction bases left unmatched: 7. The CDR3 DNA follows: TGTGCCAGCAGTGAGATAGGACAGGGTATCACTGAAGCTTTCTTT. Protein: CASSEIGQGITEAFF.

The chain carries TRBV6-1 and TRBJ2-1, with 10 bases that match TRBD1. The CDR3 has 15 residues. Trimming at V came to 5 bases and at J to 6 bases, leaving 7 bases not matched to a gene. Germline V gives CDR1 MNHNS, CDR2 SASEGT. CDR3 protein: CASSPGTGEGNEQFF. As DNA, the CDR3 is TGTGCCAGCAGTCCCGGGACAGGGGAAGGCAATGAGCAGTTCTTC.

V is TRBV6-6 and J is TRBJ2-1; the D gene is possibly TRBD1 (5 bases). CDR1 is MNHNY, CDR2 SVGAGI, per germline (reference sequence). Trimming stripped 5 bases from V and 2 bases from J, with 10 bases between. The CDR3 totals 14 residues. In DNA, the CDR3 is TGTGCCAGCAGTAGGGGTGGGGCCTACAATGAGCAGTTCTTC. This encodes CASSRGGAYNEQFF.

This clone was counted once. CDR3 coding DNA: TGTGCCAGCAGCTTGGGACTAGCGGGAACTTCGGAAGAGCAGTTCTTC. Encoded protein: CASSLGLAGTSEEQFF. The chain has TRBV7-3 and TRBJ2-1, with TRBD2 matching over 13 bases. Germline V lookup: CDR1 SGHTA, CDR2 FQGTGA. The CDR3 runs to 16 residues. After removal of 3 bases from V and 10 bases from J, the junction contained 9 bases not matched to a gene.

The chain combines TRBV30 with TRBJ2-4, with 15 positions matching TRBD2. The CDR3 consists of 18 residues. V shed 5 bases and J 0 bases; nucleotides not matched to a gene: 8. The germline gives CDR1 GTSNPN, CDR2 SVGIG (reference sequence). This CDR3 reads CAWGRTSGGAIAKNIQYF. In DNA form, the CDR3 reads TGTGCCTGGGGTCGGACTAGCGGGGGGGCCATAGCCAAAAACATTCAGTACTTC.

This chain uses TRBV12-5 with TRBJ2-3; D unresolved. Germline V gene lookup returns CDR1 LGHNT and CDR2 FRNRAP. Trimming removed 5 bases at V and 6 bases at J, with 15 bases between. CDR3 size: 14 residues. The CDR3: CASGGRRRPDTQYF. As DNA, the CDR3 is TGTGCTAGTGGTGGGCGTCGAAGACCCGATACGCAGTATTTT.

This chain joins TRBV4-1 and TRBJ2-2; possibly TRBD2 for D (6 bases). V lost 1 base and J 7 bases, leaving 10 bases between the germline ends. Germline V gene data show CDR1 as MGHRA and CDR2 as YSYEKL. The CDR3 covers 14 residues. This chain's CDR3 is CASSQGGGNGELFF. CDR3 coding DNA: TGCGCCAGCAGCCAAGGGGGAGGTAACGGGGAGCTGTTTTTT.